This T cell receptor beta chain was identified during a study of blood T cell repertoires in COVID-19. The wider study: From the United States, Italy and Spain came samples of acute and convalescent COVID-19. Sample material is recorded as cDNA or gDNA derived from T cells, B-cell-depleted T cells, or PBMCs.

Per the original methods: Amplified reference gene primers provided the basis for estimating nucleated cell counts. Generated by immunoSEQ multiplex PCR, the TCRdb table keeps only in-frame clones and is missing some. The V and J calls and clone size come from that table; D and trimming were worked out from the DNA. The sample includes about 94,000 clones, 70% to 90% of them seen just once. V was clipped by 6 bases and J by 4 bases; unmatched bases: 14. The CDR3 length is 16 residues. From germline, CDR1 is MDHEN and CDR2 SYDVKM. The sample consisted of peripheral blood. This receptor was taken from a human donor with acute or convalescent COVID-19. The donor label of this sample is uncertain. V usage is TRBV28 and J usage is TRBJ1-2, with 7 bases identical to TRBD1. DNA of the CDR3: TGTGCCAGCAGCTTAAGGGTCGGGACAGCAGTCTATGGCTACACCTTC. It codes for CASSLRVGTAVYGYTF.